The clone carrying this T cell receptor beta chain was seen a few times. Antigen unknown. TCRdb called the 5' RACE reads again in MiXCR, with one record for every CDR3 protein. The sample comprises 200,000 to 250,000 distinct CDR3 sequences, under 10% of which are singletons, and approximately 2% rests with the top ten. This sample is part of a study of identical twins. General study points: Abundant cord blood beta clonotypes carried fewer insertions; memory repertoires showed none. Models underpredicted monozygotic twin sharing of out-of-frame TCR alpha. Cross-sectional statistical analysis was relied on for the conclusions, without the same donors being followed. The presence of invariant MAIT and iNKT cells could partly confound analyses of zero-insertion sequences.

V was clipped by 4 bases and J by 5 bases; unmatched bases: 5. Germline loops: CDR1 MNHEY, CDR2 SVGAGI. CDR3 length equals 14 residues. These same data were also listed under a study on yellow fever vaccine responses in identical twins.

The gene calls are TRBV6-5 and TRBJ2-5, with 9 bases fitting TRBD2. The clonotype was recovered from a woman aged 18 to 35 in good health. Sequenced input: memory (CD45RO+) T cells sorted from blood. The CDR3 DNA sequence: TGTGCCAGCAGTTTTAGCGGGAGCGGTGAGACCCAGTACTTC. Protein: CASSFSGSGETQYF.